This entry lists 9 T cell receptor beta chains sequenced from one sample in a study of T cell clones after liver transplantation. The table came from immunoSEQ multiplex PCR; TCRdb's copy has only in-frame clones and leaves some out. The sample holds 55,000 to 70,000 clones; around 93% are singletons and the top ten take roughly 0.9%. The source material was CD4+ T cells from blood, sampled less than 26 months after liver transplant. The receptor set was obtained from a human patient who received a liver transplant. Part of the T cell pool may stem from the graft donor.

The chain employs TRBV7-2 and TRBJ2-1; 12 bases align to TRBD2. Germline CDR1 is SGHTA and CDR2 is FQGNSA. Trimming cost V 1 base and J 8 bases; bases outside gene matches: 0. The CDR3 totals 14 residues. CDR3 amino acids: CASSLGLAGDEQFF. CDR3 nucleotide sequence: TGTGCCAGCAGCTTAGGACTAGCGGGAGATGAGCAGTTCTTC. Full variable domain (missing parts from reference TRBV7-2 and TRBJ2-1): GAGVSQSPSNKVTEKGKDVELRCDPISGHTALYWYRQSLGQGLEFLIYFQGNSAPDKSGLPSDRFSAERTGGSVSTLTIQRTQQEDSAVYLCASSLGLAGDEQFFGPGTRLTVL.

This clone has only a few counts. The rearrangement uses TRBV18 and TRBJ1-4; D is undetermined. This CDR3 is 16 amino acids long. CDR1 KGHSH and CDR2 LQKENI come from the germline V gene. Trimming left V 1 base short and J 7 bases short, with 16 bases between. DNA of the CDR3: TGTGCCAGCTCACCACAACCCCCTGGGAGTCCTGAAAAACTGTTTTTT. Translation gives CASSPQPPGSPEKLFF.

The gene calls are TRBV7-2 and TRBJ2-7; either TRBD1 or TRBD2 may supply D (5 bases each). The CDR3 covers 11 residues. Trimming took off 5 bases at V and 6 bases at J, with 8 bases between the two ends. Germline CDR1 reads SGHTA; CDR2 reads FQGNSA. CDR3 nucleotide sequence: TGTGCCAGCAGCCCCGGGGCCGAGCAGTACTTC. It is translated as CASSPGAEQYF. The full variable domain, in which reference TRBV7-2 and TRBJ2-7 provide the parts outside the CDR3, is GAGVSQSPSNKVTEKGKDVELRCDPISGHTALYWYRQSLGQGLEFLIYFQGNSAPDKSGLPSDRFSAERTGGSVSTLTIQRTQQEDSAVYLCASSPGAEQYFGPGTRLTVT.

The chain links TRBV11-3 to TRBJ2-7; D may be TRBD1 (6 bases). Looked up from germline, CDR1 is SGHNT and CDR2 is YENEEA. V was pared by 1 base and J by 1 base, with 11 bases between. This CDR3 has 15 amino acids. This chain's CDR3 is CASSLAGHDSYEQYF. The CDR3 DNA reads as TGTGCCAGCAGCTTAGCGGGACATGATTCCTACGAGCAGTACTTC.

The J gene is TRBJ1-1, the V gene TRBV28; 8 nucleotides align to TRBD1. Germline assignment: CDR1 MDHEN and CDR2 SYDVKM. With V trimmed by 5 bases and J by 3 bases, 8 bases remained unmatched. The CDR3 sequence is 15 residues long. CDR3 region: CASSAQGVRDTEAFF. DNA for the CDR3: TGTGCCAGCAGTGCACAGGGGGTGAGGGACACTGAAGCTTTCTTT.

The chain recombines TRBV2 with TRBJ2-3, with unresolved D. Trimming shortened V by 8 bases and J by 4 bases, and 10 bases separated the two germline ends. Germline values: CDR1 SNHLY, CDR2 FYNNEI. CDR3 length equals 12 residues. DNA for the CDR3: TGTGCCAGCTTCCTGGCGGCAGATACGCAGTATTTT. Translating it yields CASFLAADTQYF.

The chain joins TRBV27 to TRBJ2-1, with TRBD1 matching 9 bases. This CDR3 is 15 amino acids long. The germline V gene has CDR1 MNHEY and CDR2 SMNVEV (reference sequence). J gave up 10 bases and V 10 bases, and 17 bases lay outside the gene matches. DNA of the CDR3: TGTGCCACCCGGGACGAGCGGGACAGGGCTTTCGAGCAGTTCTTC. Amino acid sequence: CATRDERDRAFEQFF.

The genes are TRBV2 and TRBJ1-5; maybe TRBD1 (6 bases). V was cut by 6 bases and J by 1 base, with 10 bases left in between. CDR1 is SNHLY and CDR2 is FYNNEI in the germline V gene. This CDR3 has 14 amino acids. The CDR3 nucleotides read TGTGCCAGCAGCGCGACAGGAAGCAATCAGCCCCAGCATTTT. Translated: CASSATGSNQPQHF.

The chain joins TRBV5-1 to TRBJ2-5; D perhaps matches TRBD2 (6 bases). The CDR3 is 13 amino acids. The V and J ends lost 3 bases and 5 bases respectively, with 11 bases between them. CDR1 is SGHRS and CDR2 is YFSETQ in the germline V gene. Here the CDR3 DNA reads TGCGCCAGCAGCTCACTAGCAACGGAGACCCAGTACTTC. This translates into CASSSLATETQYF.